What follows are 5 T cell receptor beta chains derived from one specimen sequenced in a study of shared clonotypes between healthy human individuals. The method was immunoSEQ multiplex PCR; TCRdb's version includes in-frame clones alone and lacks a portion of them. The data hold some 100,000 clones, with over 65% observed a single time. Sequenced sample: memory CD8+ T cells sorted from blood. Subset given: CD45RO+ cells pooled with CCR7-negative TemRA cells. The receptors were sampled from a woman in her 30s in good health.

There are many counts of this clone. The genes are TRBV28 and TRBJ2-2; maybe TRBD1 (5 bases). The V and J ends lost 0 bases and 2 bases respectively, with 7 bases between them. CDR1 is MDHEN, CDR2 SYDVKM, per germline. This CDR3 comprises 15 residues. This chain's CDR3 is CASSLWGQNTGELFF. CDR3 bases: TGTGCCAGCAGTTTATGGGGGCAAAACACCGGGGAGCTGTTTTTT.

The V and J genes are TRBV30 and TRBJ2-7; TRBD2 is a possible D gene (7 bases). The CDR3 extends over 13 amino acids. V gave up 0 bases and J gave up 7 bases, with 13 bases separating them. CDR1 and CDR2 from the germline V gene are GTSNPN and SVGIG (reference sequence). CDR3 protein: CAWSVGGALEQYF. CDR3 in DNA: TGTGCCTGGAGTGTAGGGGGGGCGTTAGAGCAGTACTTC.

Notes on this clone: A read error is likely here: a far larger clone is one base away. Here the CDR3 DNA reads TGTGCCAGCAGTGACTCGGCAGGGGGGTGCGGGGAGCTGTTTTTT. It yields the protein CASSDSAGGCGELFF. This sequence joins TRBV6-4 and TRBJ2-2; D possibly corresponds to TRBD1 (7 bases). Germline CDR1 is MRHNA and CDR2 is SNTAGT. Trimming took 0 bases from V and 7 from J, leaving 12 bases between them. This CDR3 comprises 15 residues.

V gene TRBV6-1 combines with J gene TRBJ2-5; no firm D call. The V end lost 1 base, the J end lost 2 bases, and 8 bases lay between the germline ends. The CDR3 sequence is 14 residues long. CDR1 MNHNS and CDR2 SASEGT come from the germline V gene. The CDR3 bases are TGTGCCAGCAGTGAAGGCCCGGAGCAAGAGACCCAGTACTTC. Amino acid sequence: CASSEGPEQETQYF.

V is TRBV5-6 and J is TRBJ2-1; 14 bases match TRBD2. There are 17 residues in the CDR3. Germline CDR1 is SGHDT and CDR2 is YYEEEE. J was trimmed by 8 bases and V by 0 bases; bases with no gene match: 7. The CDR3 DNA sequence: TGTGCCAGCAGCTTGGTGGGACTAGCGGGAGTATTCGATGAGCAGTTCTTC. It is translated as CASSLVGLAGVFDEQFF.